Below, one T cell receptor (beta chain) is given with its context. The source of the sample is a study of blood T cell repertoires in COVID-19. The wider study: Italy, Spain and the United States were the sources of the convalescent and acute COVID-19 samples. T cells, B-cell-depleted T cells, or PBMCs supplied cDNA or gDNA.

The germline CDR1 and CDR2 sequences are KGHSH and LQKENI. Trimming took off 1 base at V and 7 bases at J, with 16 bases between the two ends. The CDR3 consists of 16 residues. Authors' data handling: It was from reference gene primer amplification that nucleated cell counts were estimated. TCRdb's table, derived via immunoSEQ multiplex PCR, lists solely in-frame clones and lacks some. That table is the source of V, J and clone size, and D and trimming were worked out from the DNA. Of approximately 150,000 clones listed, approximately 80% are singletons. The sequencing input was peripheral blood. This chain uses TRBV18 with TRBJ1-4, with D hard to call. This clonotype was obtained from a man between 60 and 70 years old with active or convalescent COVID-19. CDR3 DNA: TGTGCCAGCTCACCACAGCGGTCAACGGGCGGTGAAAAACTGTTTTTT. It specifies CASSPQRSTGGEKLFF.